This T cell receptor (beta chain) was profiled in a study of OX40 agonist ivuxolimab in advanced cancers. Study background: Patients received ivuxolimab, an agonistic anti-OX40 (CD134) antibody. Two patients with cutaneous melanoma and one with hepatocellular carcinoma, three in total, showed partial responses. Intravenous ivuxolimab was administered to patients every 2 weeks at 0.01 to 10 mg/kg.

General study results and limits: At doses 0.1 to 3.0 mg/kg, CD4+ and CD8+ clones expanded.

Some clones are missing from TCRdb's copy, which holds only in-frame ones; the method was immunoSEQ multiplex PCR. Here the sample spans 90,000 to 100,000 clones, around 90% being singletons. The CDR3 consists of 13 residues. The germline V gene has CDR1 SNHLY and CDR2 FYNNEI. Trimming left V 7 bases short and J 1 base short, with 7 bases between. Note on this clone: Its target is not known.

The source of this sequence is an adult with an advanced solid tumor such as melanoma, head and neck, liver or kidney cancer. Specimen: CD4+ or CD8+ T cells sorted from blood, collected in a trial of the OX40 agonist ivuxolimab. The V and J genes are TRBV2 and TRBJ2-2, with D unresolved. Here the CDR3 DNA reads TGTGCCAGCACGGTCGGGAACACCGGGGAGCTGTTTTTT. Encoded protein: CASTVGNTGELFF.